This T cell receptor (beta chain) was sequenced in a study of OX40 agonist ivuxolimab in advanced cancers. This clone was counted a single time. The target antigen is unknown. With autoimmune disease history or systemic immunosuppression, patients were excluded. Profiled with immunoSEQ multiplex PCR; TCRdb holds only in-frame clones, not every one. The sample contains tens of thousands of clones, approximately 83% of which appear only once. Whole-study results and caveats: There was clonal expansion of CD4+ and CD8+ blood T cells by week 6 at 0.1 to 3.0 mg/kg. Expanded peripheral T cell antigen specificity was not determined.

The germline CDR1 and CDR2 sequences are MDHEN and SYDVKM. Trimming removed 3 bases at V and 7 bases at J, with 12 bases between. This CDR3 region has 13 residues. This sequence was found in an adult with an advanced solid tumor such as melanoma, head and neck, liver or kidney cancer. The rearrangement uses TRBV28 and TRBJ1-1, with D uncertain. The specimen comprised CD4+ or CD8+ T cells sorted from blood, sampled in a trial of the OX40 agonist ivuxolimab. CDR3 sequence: CASSFPGGFEAFF. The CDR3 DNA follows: TGTGCCAGCAGTTTCCCTGGAGGATTTGAAGCTTTCTTT.